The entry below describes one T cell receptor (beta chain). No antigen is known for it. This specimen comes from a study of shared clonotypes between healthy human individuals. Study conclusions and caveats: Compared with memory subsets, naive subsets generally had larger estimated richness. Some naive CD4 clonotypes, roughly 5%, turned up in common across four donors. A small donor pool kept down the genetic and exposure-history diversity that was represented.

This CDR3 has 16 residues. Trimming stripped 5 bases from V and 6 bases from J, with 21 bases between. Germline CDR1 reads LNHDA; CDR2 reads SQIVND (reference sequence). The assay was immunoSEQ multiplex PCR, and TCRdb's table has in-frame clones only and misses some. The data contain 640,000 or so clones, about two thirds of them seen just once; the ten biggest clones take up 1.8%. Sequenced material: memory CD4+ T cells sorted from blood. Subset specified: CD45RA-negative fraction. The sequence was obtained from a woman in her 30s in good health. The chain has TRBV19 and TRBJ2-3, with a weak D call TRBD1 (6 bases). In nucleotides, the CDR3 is TGTGCCAGTAGTTGGAATATTGGGACACGGAGTGATACGCAGTATTTT. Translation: CASSWNIGTRSDTQYF.